The rows below give T cell receptor beta chains drawn from one sample of a study of cytomegalovirus exposure and HLA in healthy donors. Data came from immunoSEQ multiplex PCR; TCRdb stores just in-frame clones and leaves some out. This sample has about 170,000 clones, with 80% found just once. Sequencing was carried out using PBMCs. These receptors all come from a man younger than 40 in good health and CMV-seropositive. The CDR3 runs from the conserved cysteine through the conserved F or W. The order of the fields is J gene, V gene, D gene, CDR3 DNA, CDR3 protein. A D gene is named only where the DNA matches it firmly.

J gene: TRBJ2-1; V gene: TRBV19; D gene: NA; CDR3 DNA: TGTGCCAGTAGTATAACCTACTCCTACAATGAGCAGTTCTTC; CDR3 protein: CASSITYSYNEQFF
J gene: TRBJ2-3; V gene: TRBV7-2; D gene: TRBD2; CDR3 DNA: TGTGCCAGCAGTCTAGCGGGAGGGAGCACAGATACGCAGTATTTT; CDR3 protein: CASSLAGGSTDTQYF
J gene: TRBJ1-1; V gene: TRBV6-6; D gene: TRBD1; CDR3 DNA: TGTGCCAGCAGTTCGGACAGGGGCACTTTCACTGAAGCTTTCTTT; CDR3 protein: CASSSDRGTFTEAFF
J gene: TRBJ2-1; V gene: TRBV9; D gene: TRBD1; CDR3 DNA: TGTGCCAGCAGCGGACAGGGCTACAATGAGCAGTTCTTC; CDR3 protein: CASSGQGYNEQFF
J gene: TRBJ1-1; V gene: TRBV6-1; D gene: NA; CDR3 DNA: TGTGCCAGCAGTTATGGGGAGGGGAACACTGAAGCTTTCTTT; CDR3 protein: CASSYGEGNTEAFF
J gene: TRBJ1-1; V gene: TRBV19; D gene: NA; CDR3 DNA: TGTGCCAGTAGTATAGACCCTCGCGCTGAAGCTTTCTTT; CDR3 protein: CASSIDPRAEAFF
J gene: TRBJ2-2; V gene: TRBV4-2; D gene: NA; CDR3 DNA: TGTGCCAGCAGGCGGGACCTCGGGCCGGGGGAGCTGTTTTTT; CDR3 protein: CASRRDLGPGELFF
J gene: TRBJ2-2; V gene: TRBV5-6; D gene: TRBD2; CDR3 DNA: TGTGCCAGCAGCTTGCATGGGACTAGAACCGGGGAGCTGTTTTTT; CDR3 protein: CASSLHGTRTGELFF
J gene: TRBJ2-5; V gene: TRBV10-1; D gene: TRBD2; CDR3 DNA: TGCGCCAGCAGTGAGTCCTCGGTCAGGGTGCGGGAGCAGTACTTC; CDR3 protein: CASSESSVRVREQYF
J gene: TRBJ1-2; V gene: TRBV9; D gene: NA; CDR3 DNA: TGTGCCAGCAGCGTAACGGAGAACTATGGCTACACCTTC; CDR3 protein: CASSVTENYGYTF
J gene: TRBJ1-5; V gene: TRBV6-5; D gene: NA; CDR3 DNA: TGTGCCAGCCAGCGGGGCAGTGGGGGCAATCAGCCCCAGCATTTT; CDR3 protein: CASQRGSGGNQPQHF